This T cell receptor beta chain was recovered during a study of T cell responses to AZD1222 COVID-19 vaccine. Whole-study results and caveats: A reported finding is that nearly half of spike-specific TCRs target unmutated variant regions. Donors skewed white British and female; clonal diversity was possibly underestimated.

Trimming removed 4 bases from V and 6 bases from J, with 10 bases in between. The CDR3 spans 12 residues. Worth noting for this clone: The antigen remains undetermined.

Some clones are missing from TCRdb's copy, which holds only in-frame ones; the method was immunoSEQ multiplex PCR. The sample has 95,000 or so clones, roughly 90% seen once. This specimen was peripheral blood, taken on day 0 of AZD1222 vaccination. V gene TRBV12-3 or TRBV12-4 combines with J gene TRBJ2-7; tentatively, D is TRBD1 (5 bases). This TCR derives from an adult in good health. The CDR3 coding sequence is TGTGCCAGCAGTTGGGGCAGGGTCGAGCAGTACTTC. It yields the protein CASSWGRVEQYF.